Shown below are 9 T cell receptor beta chains from a single sample sequenced in a study of blood T cell repertoires in COVID-19 (dated by TCRdb to 2020 to 2021). The library was prepared using the immunoSEQ multiplex PCR assay. Not all clones reach the TCRdb copy of this immuneACCESS table, which keeps in-frame sequences only. Checked studies attribute under half of the gap to unresolved V genes and leave the rest unexplained. The table for this sample lists tens of thousands of clones; over 75% of them were counted only once. The ten most abundant clones make up around 4.3% of the sample. The specimen sequenced was peripheral blood. These receptors all stem from a woman aged 55-69 years with acute or convalescent COVID-19.

The rearrangement joins TRBV24-1 to TRBJ2-1, with D possibly matching TRBD1 (5 bases). Deletions cut 2 bases from V and 14 bases from J, with 12 bases between. The CDR3 has 12 residues. The germline gives CDR1 KGHDR, CDR2 SFDVKD. In DNA form, the CDR3 reads TGTGCCACCAGTGATTCCCAGGGTAGGAAGTTCTTC. This translates into CATSDSQGRKFF.

This clone was seen at least ten times. The gene calls are TRBV5-6 and TRBJ2-1; D gene uncertain. V was cut by 1 base and J by 0 bases, with 11 bases left in between. CDR3 length equals 16 residues. Germline V CDR1 and CDR2: SGHDT, YYEEEE. CDR3 coding DNA: TGTGCCAGCAGCTTGTTTCATAGCTCCTCCTACAATGAGCAGTTCTTC. This gives the protein CASSLFHSSSYNEQFF.

The chain joins TRBV6-5 to TRBJ1-4; D remains ambiguous. This CDR3 region has 13 residues. Looked up from germline, CDR1 is MNHEY and CDR2 is SVGAGI. The V end was cut by 4 bases, the J end by 0 bases, with 3 bases between. This CDR3 reads CASSLATNEKLFF. The DNA for the CDR3 is TGTGCCAGCAGTTTAGCAACTAATGAAAAACTGTTTTTT.

For this clone: At the DNA level, this CDR3 is encoded by other sequences in the same sample as well. The gene calls are TRBV3-1 (or the pseudogene TRBV3-2) and TRBJ2-3; 8 bases fit TRBD2. The germline gives CDR1 LGHDT, CDR2 YNNKEL (reference sequence). The CDR3 sequence is 15 residues long. V was clipped by 6 bases and J by 0 bases; unmatched bases: 5. CDR3: CASRLTSGSTDTQYF. In nucleotides, the CDR3 is TGTGCCAGCAGGCTAACTAGCGGTAGCACAGATACGCAGTATTTT.

The table lists this clone with a count of one. J is TRBJ1-2 and V is TRBV28, with 7 bases identical to TRBD1. CDR1 is MDHEN, CDR2 SYDVKM, per germline. The ends lost 3 bases at V and 4 bases at J; junction bases unmatched: 2. The CDR3 sequence is 13 residues long. The CDR3 DNA follows: TGTGCCAGCAGTTTTGACAGGGCCTATGGCTACACCTTC. Amino acids: CASSFDRAYGYTF.

In this sample, this clone turned up a few times. The chain couples TRBV19 to TRBJ1-2; 8 nucleotides align to TRBD1. V trimming: 6 bases; J trimming: 8 bases; junction bases outside the gene matches: 5. The germline CDR1 and CDR2 sequences are LNHDA and SQIVND (reference sequence). This CDR3 region has 12 residues. The DNA of the CDR3 is TGTGCCAGTAGGACAGGGGAGAGAGGCTACACCTTC. Amino acids: CASRTGERGYTF.

The genes are TRBV5-1 and TRBJ2-1; D gene uncertain. Germline V gene sequence: CDR1 SGHRS, CDR2 YFSETQ. This CDR3 contains 14 residues. Trimming left V 0 bases short and J 5 bases short, with 9 bases between. CDR3 region: CASSLGIHDNEQFF. The CDR3 coding sequence is TGCGCCAGCAGCTTGGGTATACACGACAATGAGCAGTTCTTC. Complete variable domain (other parts from reference TRBV5-1 and TRBJ2-1): KAGVTQTPRYLIKTRGQQVTLSCSPISGHRSVSWYQQTPGQGLQFLFEYFSETQRNKGNFPGRFSGRQFSNSRSEMNVSTLELGDSALYLCASSLGIHDNEQFFGPGTRLTVL.

The genes are TRBV9 and TRBJ1-5; 11 nucleotides agree with TRBD1. The CDR3 runs to 16 residues. In germline, CDR1 is SGDLS, CDR2 YYNGEE. V shed 0 bases, J shed 4 bases, and the junction held 3 bases outside the gene matches. The CDR3 nucleotides read TGTGCCAGCAGCGTAGGGACAGGGGGCGCGAATCAGCCCCAGCATTTT. Residues: CASSVGTGGANQPQHF.

The rearrangement uses TRBV14 and TRBJ2-1; 11 bases map to TRBD2. Germline V CDR1 and CDR2: SGHDN, FVKESK. This CDR3 region has 15 residues. After removal of 4 bases from V and 7 bases from J, the junction contained 6 bases not matched to a gene. CDR3 loop: CASSLTSGSWNEQFF. The CDR3 coding sequence is TGTGCCAGCAGCCTAACTAGCGGGAGTTGGAATGAGCAGTTCTTC.